This is a list of T cell receptor beta chains from one sample in a study. TCRdb re-called the RT-PCR reads through MiXCR, storing one row per CDR3 protein. This sample yields more than 600,000 distinct CDR3 sequences, of which 12% to 15% are seen a single time; roughly 4% belongs to the top ten. The specimen was memory CD4+ T cells from blood. The source is a female donor in good health, serving as a healthy control. The CDR3 runs from the conserved cysteine through the conserved F or W. The order of the fields is J gene, V gene, clone size, D gene, CDR3 protein, CDR3 DNA. A D gene is named only where the DNA matches it firmly. Size tells how often a clone was seen (once, few, many) or the class of an expanded clone, and some rows leave it out.

J gene: TRBJ2-7; V gene: TRBV27; clone size: many; D gene: TRBD1; CDR3 protein: CASSLGTGPYEQYF; CDR3 DNA: TGTGCCAGCAGTTTAGGGACAGGGCCCTACGAGCAGTACTTC
J gene: TRBJ1-6; V gene: TRBV5-1; clone size: .; D gene: TRBD1; CDR3 protein: CASSVTRGTENSPLHF; CDR3 DNA: TGCGCCAGCAGCGTTACCAGGGGGACTGAGAATTCACCCCTCCACTTT
J gene: TRBJ2-7; V gene: TRBV10-2; clone size: many; D gene: .; CDR3 protein: CASSEKRVPYEQYF; CDR3 DNA: TGCGCCAGCAGTGAGAAAAGGGTTCCCTACGAGCAGTACTTC
J gene: TRBJ2-1; V gene: TRBV20-1; clone size: many; D gene: TRBD2; CDR3 protein: CSAPASGGNEQFF; CDR3 DNA: TGCAGTGCTCCGGCTAGCGGGGGCAATGAGCAGTTCTTC
J gene: TRBJ2-1; V gene: TRBV6-1; clone size: few; D gene: TRBD2; CDR3 protein: CASSERASGKYNEQFF; CDR3 DNA: TGTGCCAGCAGTGAAAGGGCTAGCGGGAAGTACAATGAGCAGTTCTTC
J gene: TRBJ1-2; V gene: TRBV4-3; clone size: few; D gene: .; CDR3 protein: CASSQVSPGTGYGYTF; CDR3 DNA: TGCGCCAGCAGCCAAGTTTCCCCGGGGACGGGGTATGGCTACACCTTC
J gene: TRBJ2-6; V gene: TRBV6-2/TRBV6-3; clone size: few; D gene: .; CDR3 protein: CASKRAGANVLTF; CDR3 DNA: TGTGCCAGCAAGCGGGCTGGGGCCAACGTCCTGACTTTC
J gene: TRBJ2-5; V gene: TRBV2; clone size: few; D gene: TRBD1; CDR3 protein: CASSQDRAGQETQYF; CDR3 DNA: TGTGCCAGCAGTCAAGACAGGGCGGGCCAGGAGACCCAGTACTTC
J gene: TRBJ1-1; V gene: TRBV20-1; clone size: .; D gene: .; CDR3 protein: CSAARGGNTEAFF; CDR3 DNA: TGCAGTGCCGCCAGAGGGGGGAACACTGAAGCTTTCTTT
J gene: TRBJ2-3; V gene: TRBV12-3/TRBV12-4; clone size: few; D gene: .; CDR3 protein: CASSFLADTQYF; CDR3 DNA: TGTGCCAGCAGTTTTCTTGCGGATACGCAGTATTTT
J gene: TRBJ1-6; V gene: TRBV20-1; clone size: .; D gene: .; CDR3 protein: CSARESRGHARSPLNF; CDR3 DNA: TGCAGTGCTAGGGAATCTCGGGGACACGCCAGGTCACCCCTCAACTTT
J gene: TRBJ1-5; V gene: TRBV19; clone size: few; D gene: .; CDR3 protein: CASRLIGGVNQPQHF; CDR3 DNA: TGTGCCAGTAGATTGATCGGGGGAGTGAATCAGCCCCAGCATTTT
J gene: TRBJ2-5; V gene: TRBV7-8; clone size: few; D gene: TRBD2; CDR3 protein: CASSFLIAGAHGTQYF; CDR3 DNA: TGTGCCAGCAGCTTTTTAATAGCGGGAGCGCATGGGACCCAGTACTTC
J gene: TRBJ2-7; V gene: TRBV3-1; clone size: .; D gene: .; CDR3 protein: CASSQVPRLGTDHEQYF; CDR3 DNA: TGTGCCAGCAGCCAAGTCCCCCGACTAGGAACGGATCACGAGCAGTACTTC
J gene: TRBJ1-1; V gene: TRBV6-5; clone size: few; D gene: TRBD1; CDR3 protein: CASSYGGTGRNTEAFF; CDR3 DNA: TGTGCCAGCAGTTACGGCGGGACAGGGCGGAACACTGAAGCTTTCTTT
J gene: TRBJ2-1; V gene: TRBV2; clone size: .; D gene: .; CDR3 protein: CASSDLVGDTQFF; CDR3 DNA: TGTGCCAGCAGTGATCTGGTTGGGGACACGCAGTTCTTC
J gene: TRBJ2-3; V gene: TRBV18; clone size: .; D gene: .; CDR3 protein: CASSPQDQDTQYF; CDR3 DNA: TGTGCCAGCTCACCCCAGGATCAAGATACGCAGTATTTT
J gene: TRBJ2-2; V gene: TRBV20-1; clone size: many; D gene: .; CDR3 protein: CSATGETNTGELFF; CDR3 DNA: TGCAGTGCTACAGGGGAGACGAACACCGGGGAGCTGTTTTTT
J gene: TRBJ1-5; V gene: TRBV4-2; clone size: many; D gene: .; CDR3 protein: CASSQAVTQNSNQPQHF; CDR3 DNA: TGTGCCAGCAGCCAAGCAGTTACTCAGAATAGCAATCAGCCCCAGCATTTT
J gene: TRBJ2-3; V gene: TRBV20-1; clone size: many; D gene: TRBD2; CDR3 protein: CSASPTSGSGDTQYF; CDR3 DNA: TGCAGTGCGAGCCCTACTAGCGGGAGTGGGGATACGCAGTATTTT
J gene: TRBJ1-1; V gene: TRBV5-6; clone size: .; D gene: .; CDR3 protein: CASSLKGEGNTEAFF; CDR3 DNA: TGTGCCAGCAGCTTGAAAGGCGAGGGGAACACTGAAGCTTTCTTT
J gene: TRBJ2-3; V gene: TRBV20-1; clone size: .; D gene: .; CDR3 protein: CSASRGTGGDTQYF; CDR3 DNA: TGCAGTGCTAGCAGGGGCACCGGCGGGGATACGCAGTATTTT
J gene: TRBJ2-3; V gene: TRBV7-2; clone size: many; D gene: .; CDR3 protein: CASSLSWTDTQYF; CDR3 DNA: TGTGCCAGCAGCTTGAGCTGGACAGATACGCAGTATTTT
J gene: TRBJ2-1; V gene: TRBV4-3; clone size: many; D gene: .; CDR3 protein: CASSQDGRALFNEQFF; CDR3 DNA: TGCGCCAGCAGCCAAGACGGCAGGGCCTTATTTAATGAGCAGTTCTTC
J gene: TRBJ2-7; V gene: TRBV7-2; clone size: .; D gene: .; CDR3 protein: CASSLLNEQYF; CDR3 DNA: TGTGCCAGCAGCTTATTAAACGAGCAGTACTTC
J gene: TRBJ2-7; V gene: TRBV6-5; clone size: few; D gene: .; CDR3 protein: CASSYQGTWDPYEQYF; CDR3 DNA: TGTGCCAGCAGTTATCAGGGGACTTGGGATCCCTACGAGCAGTACTTC
J gene: TRBJ1-1; V gene: TRBV20-1; clone size: .; D gene: TRBD1; CDR3 protein: CSAVDRVMNTEAFF; CDR3 DNA: TGCAGTGCTGTTGACAGGGTTATGAACACTGAAGCTTTCTTT
J gene: TRBJ2-7; V gene: TRBV3-1; clone size: few; D gene: TRBD1; CDR3 protein: CASSQDKGQGPRAQYF; CDR3 DNA: TGTGCCAGCAGCCAAGATAAAGGACAGGGCCCGCGGGCGCAGTACTTC
J gene: TRBJ1-1; V gene: TRBV7-2; clone size: .; D gene: .; CDR3 protein: CASSRSASSSEAFF; CDR3 DNA: TGTGCCAGCAGCCGTAGCGCGAGTTCCTCTGAAGCTTTCTTT